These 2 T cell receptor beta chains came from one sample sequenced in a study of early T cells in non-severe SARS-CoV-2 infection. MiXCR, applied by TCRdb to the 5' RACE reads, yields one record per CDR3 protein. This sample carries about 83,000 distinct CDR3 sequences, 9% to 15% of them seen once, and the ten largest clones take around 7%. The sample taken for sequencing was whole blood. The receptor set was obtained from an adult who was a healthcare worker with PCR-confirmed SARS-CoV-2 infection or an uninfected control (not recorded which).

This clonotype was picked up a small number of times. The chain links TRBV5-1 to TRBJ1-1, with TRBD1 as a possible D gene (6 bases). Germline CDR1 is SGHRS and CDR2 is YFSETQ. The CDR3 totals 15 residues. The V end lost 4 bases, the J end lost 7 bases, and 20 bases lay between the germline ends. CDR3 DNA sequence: TGCGCCAGCAGCGCAAATCGGGCAGGGGAGGGTGAAGCTTTCTTT. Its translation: CASSANRAGEGEAFF.

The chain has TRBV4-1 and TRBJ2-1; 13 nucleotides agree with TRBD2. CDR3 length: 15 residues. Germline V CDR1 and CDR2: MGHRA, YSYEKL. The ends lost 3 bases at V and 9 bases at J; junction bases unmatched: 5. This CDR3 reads CASSHGLAGVGEQFF. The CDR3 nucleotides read TGCGCCAGCAGCCACGGACTAGCGGGAGTTGGTGAGCAGTTCTTC.